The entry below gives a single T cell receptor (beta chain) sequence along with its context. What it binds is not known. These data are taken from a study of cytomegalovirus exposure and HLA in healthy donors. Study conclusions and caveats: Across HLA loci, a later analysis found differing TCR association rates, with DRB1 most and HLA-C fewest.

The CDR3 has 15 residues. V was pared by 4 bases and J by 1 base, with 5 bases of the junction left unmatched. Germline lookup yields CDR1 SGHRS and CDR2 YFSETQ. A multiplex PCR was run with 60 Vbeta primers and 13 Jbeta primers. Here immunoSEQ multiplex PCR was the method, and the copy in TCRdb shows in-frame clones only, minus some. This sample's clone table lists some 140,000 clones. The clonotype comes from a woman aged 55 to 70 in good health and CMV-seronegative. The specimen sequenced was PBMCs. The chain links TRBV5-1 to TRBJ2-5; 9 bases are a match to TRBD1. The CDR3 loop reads CASSPDRGFQETQYF. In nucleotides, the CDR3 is TGCGCCAGCAGCCCGGACAGGGGTTTCCAAGAGACCCAGTACTTC. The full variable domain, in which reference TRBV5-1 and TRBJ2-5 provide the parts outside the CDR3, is KAGVTQTPRYLIKTRGQQVTLSCSPISGHRSVSWYQQTPGQGLQFLFEYFSETQRNKGNFPGRFSGRQFSNSRSEMNVSTLELGDSALYLCASSPDRGFQETQYFGPGTRLLVL.